The clone carrying this TCR beta chain was counted many times. One end of the junction does not line up with germline, which may come from a read error. The sample is drawn from a study of T cells after yellow fever vaccination. Study details: Researchers used SMART-Seq v4 Ultra Low Input to prepare fractions that had low cell numbers.

TCRdb itself ran the 5' RACE reads through MiXCR, one entry per CDR3 protein. The profile shows approximately 27,000 distinct CDR3 sequences, 4.5% to 5.5% of them singletons. CDR1 MNHEY and CDR2 SVGEGT come from the germline V gene. The CDR3 sequence is 12 residues long. The chain combines TRBV6-2 or TRBV6-3 with TRBJ1-1; D is ambiguous. The sequencing here drew on PBMCs, either bulk or a sorted T-cell subset (CD4+, CD8+, memory, or dextramer-sorted; not recorded which), taken 15 days after the yellow fever booster vaccination. The TCR was taken from a man aged 25 to 40 who received the YFV17D yellow fever vaccine. The DNA for the CDR3 is TGTGCCAGCAGCTACTTCGACACTGAAGCTTTCTTT. Translated: CASSYFDTEAFF.